The 13 T cell receptor beta chains below all came from one sample that was sequenced in a study of response to subunit inactivated influenza vaccine. TCRdb processed the RT-PCR reads anew with MiXCR; each CDR3 protein has one entry. The sample has just under 550,000 distinct CDR3 sequences, under 30% seen once. The same data also went into a second study, on T cells expressing NK-cell markers. That report adds: A 5'RACE template switching approach incorporating UMIs was used to make TCR beta cDNA.

The sequencing used CD4+ T cells sorted from PBMCs, collected roughly 12 days after vaccination. These TCRs come from a man aged 50-59 years who received an inactivated influenza vaccine.

This clonotype was seen a handful of times. CDR3 nucleotide sequence: TGTGCCAGCAGCGTTGGGACTGCCCTTTCGGAGCAGTACTTC. Translated: CASSVGTALSEQYF. The V and J genes are TRBV9 and TRBJ2-7; D may be TRBD2 (6 bases). V was pared by 2 bases and J by 7 bases, with 16 bases between. Looked up from germline, CDR1 is SGDLS and CDR2 is YYNGEE. The CDR3 runs to 14 residues.

The chain joins TRBV4-2 to TRBJ2-7; 7 bases are a match to TRBD2. The CDR3 covers 14 residues. Germline V lookup: CDR1 LGHNA, CDR2 YNFKEQ. Trimming at V came to 0 bases and at J to 6 bases, leaving 5 bases not matched to a gene. Written as DNA, the CDR3 is TGTGCCAGCAGCCAAGATAGGGAGGGATCCGAGCAGTACTTC. The encoded protein is CASSQDREGSEQYF.

The V and J genes are TRBV7-9 and TRBJ2-3; 12 bases are shared with TRBD2. The CDR3 extends over 14 amino acids. Germline V gives CDR1 SEHNR, CDR2 FQNEAQ (reference sequence). Trimming at V came to 7 bases and at J to 5 bases, leaving 4 bases not matched to a gene. The CDR3: CASTPGLAGDTQYF. Written as DNA, the CDR3 is TGTGCCAGCACCCCGGGACTAGCGGGAGATACGCAGTATTTT. Full variable domain (outside the CDR3, taken from reference TRBV7-9 and TRBJ2-3): DTGVSQNPRHKITKRGQNVTFRCDPISEHNRLYWYRQTLGQGPEFLTYFQNEAQLEKSRLLSDRFSAERPKGSFSTLEIQRTEQGDSAMYLCASTPGLAGDTQYFGPGTRLTVL.

The chain carries TRBV27 and TRBJ2-7; maybe TRBD1 (6 bases). Trimming took off 3 bases at V and 0 bases at J, with 9 bases between the two ends. There are 14 residues in the CDR3. In germline, CDR1 is MNHEY, CDR2 SMNVEV (reference sequence). CDR3 nucleotides: TGTGCCAGCAGTTTCGGGGACACCTCCTACGAGCAGTACTTC. It translates to CASSFGDTSYEQYF.

The genes are TRBV6-2 or TRBV6-3 and TRBJ2-5; tentatively, D is TRBD2 (7 bases). V was shortened by 7 bases and J by 6 bases, with 21 bases between the two germline ends. The CDR3 is made up of 15 amino acids. Germline CDR1 is MNHEY and CDR2 is SVGEGT. The CDR3 DNA is TGTGCCAGCACTGGCGGGAGAGGGGGTGGTAAGACCCAGTACTTC. Its translation: CASTGGRGGGKTQYF.

This clonotype appeared a few times. V usage is TRBV12-3 or TRBV12-4 and J usage is TRBJ1-2; D unresolved. Between the trimmed V and J ends, which lost 4 bases and 14 bases, there was a span of 20 bases. The CDR3 totals 13 residues. The CDR3 region has the DNA TGTGCCAGCAGTTCAAGAATCCCGACGGAACGTACCTTC. This gives the protein CASSSRIPTERTF.

This clonotype was recorded a few times. The chain couples TRBV24-1 to TRBJ2-1, with 8 bases fitting TRBD2. J gave up 7 bases and V 6 bases, and 10 bases lay outside the gene matches. The germline gives CDR1 KGHDR, CDR2 SFDVKD. The CDR3 length is 15 residues. Here the CDR3 DNA reads TGTGCCACCAGTATACGGGAGGGCATTGTGAATGAGCAGTTCTTC. Its translation is CATSIREGIVNEQFF.

This clonotype was detected a few times. The rearrangement links TRBV20-1 to TRBJ2-7, with TRBD2 matching over 9 bases. The CDR3 has 16 amino acids. After removal of 0 bases from V and 4 bases from J, the junction contained 10 bases not matched to a gene. Germline V lookup: CDR1 DFQATT, CDR2 SNEGSKA (reference sequence). This CDR3 is CSARDRKAGGLYEQYF. CDR3 sequence (DNA): TGCAGTGCTAGAGATCGGAAGGCGGGGGGGTTGTACGAGCAGTACTTC.

This chain connects TRBV5-4 to TRBJ2-7, with D maybe TRBD1 (5 bases). CDR1 and CDR2 (germline): SGHNT, YYREEE (reference sequence). V was pared by 0 bases and J by 5 bases, with 12 bases between. This CDR3 region has 14 residues. For the CDR3, the DNA is TGTGCCAGCAGCTTGGACACCCTAGGGGACGAGCAGTACTTC. This gives the protein CASSLDTLGDEQYF.

This clonotype has more than one count but fewer than ten. The rearrangement joins TRBV11-2 to TRBJ2-5; unclear D gene. The CDR3 sequence is 14 residues long. Germline lookup yields CDR1 SGHAT and CDR2 FQNNGV. V was clipped by 2 bases and J by 5 bases, with 12 bases between them. CDR3 sequence reads: CASSLIGFWETQYF. The DNA of the CDR3 is TGTGCCAGCAGCTTAATAGGGTTCTGGGAGACCCAGTACTTC.

This clonotype was detected a few times. The J gene is TRBJ2-1, the V gene TRBV15; TRBD1 matches at 8 bases. With 1 base clipped from V and 4 bases from J, the junction kept 9 bases outside the gene matches. This CDR3 has 17 residues. The germline V gene encodes CDR1 LNHNV and CDR2 YYDKDF (reference sequence). This CDR3 reads CATSRGRGQDRYNEQFF. In DNA, the CDR3 is TGTGCCACCAGCAGAGGGCGGGGACAGGACCGATACAATGAGCAGTTCTTC. Filled out from reference TRBV15 and TRBJ2-1, the complete variable domain reads DAMVIQNPRYQVTQFGKPVTLSCSQTLNHNVMYWYQQKSSQAPKLLFHYYDKDFNNEADTPDNFQSRRPNTSFCFLDIRSPGLGDTAMYLCATSRGRGQDRYNEQFFGPGTRLTVL.

This chain links TRBV19 with TRBJ1-5, with 9 bases matching TRBD1. V trimming: 8 bases; J trimming: 3 bases; junction bases outside the gene matches: 8. CDR3 length equals 15 residues. Germline CDR1 and CDR2: LNHDA and SQIVND (reference sequence). The CDR3 DNA reads as TGTGCCAGTGCTCAGGACAGGGGCCTCAATCAGCCCCAGCATTTT. This gives the protein CASAQDRGLNQPQHF.

This rearrangement joins TRBV3-1 to TRBJ2-1; 9 positions agree with TRBD2. There are 16 residues in the CDR3. The germline gives CDR1 LGHDT, CDR2 YNNKEL (reference sequence). Unmatched junction bases numbered 10, after V lost 5 bases and J lost 5 bases. CDR3 nucleotides: TGTGCCAGCAGCAAACTCGCGGGGGGGGTCGACAATGAGCAGTTCTTC. This encodes CASSKLAGGVDNEQFF.